A selection of T cell receptor beta chains follows, all from one sample in a study of regulatory T cells in long-lasting Graves disease. Using its own MiXCR run on the multiplex PCR reads, TCRdb lists one record per CDR3 protein. The repertoire holds 390,000 or so distinct CDR3 sequences, with 23% as singletons. The specimen comprised peripheral blood mononuclear cells (PBMCs), sampled when the disease was refractory, from a patient treated with antithyroid drugs. These receptors were collected from a woman aged 40 to 49 with Graves disease. Each CDR3 is given with its conserved first and last residue. Each record gives: J gene, D gene, V gene, CDR3 length, clone size, CDR3 protein, CDR3 DNA. A D gene is named only where the DNA matches it firmly. The listing skips clone size in some rows; elsewhere it reads once, few, many or a size class.

TRBJ2-7 - TRBV6-1 12 many CASRRAPYEQYF TGTGCCAGCCGAAGGGCACCCTACGAGCAGTACTTC
TRBJ1-2 TRBD1 TRBV12-3/TRBV12-4 14 many CASRPSTGIYGYTF TGTGCCAGCAGGCCCTCGACAGGGATCTATGGCTACACCTTC
TRBJ1-5 - TRBV6-9 17 few CASSSPGAGTFNQPQHF TGTGCCAGCAGTTCCCCGGGGGCGGGGACCTTCAATCAGCCCCAGCATTTT
TRBJ1-1 - TRBV7-3 14 - CASSLVGERTEAFF TGTGCCAGCAGCTTAGTGGGGGAGCGCACTGAAGCTTTCTTT
TRBJ2-5 - TRBV11-2 16 many CASSLDLGVGQETQYF TGTGCCAGCAGCTTAGATCTGGGAGTCGGCCAAGAGACCCAGTACTTC
TRBJ2-7 - TRBV10-2 12 - CASSDRDYEQYF TGCGCCAGCAGTGATAGGGACTACGAGCAGTACTTC
TRBJ1-2 TRBD1 TRBV16 17 few CASSRGTAVTPNYGYTF TGTGCCAGCAGCCGCGGGACAGCCGTCACTCCTAACTATGGCTACACCTTC
TRBJ1-4 - TRBV28 13 many CATAGATNEKLFF TGTGCCACCGCAGGTGCAACTAATGAAAAACTGTTTTTT
TRBJ1-5 TRBD1 TRBV28 14 many CASKDRGSFQPQHF TGTGCCAGCAAGGACAGGGGAAGTTTTCAGCCCCAGCATTTT
TRBJ1-4 - TRBV7-8 16 few CASSLGRPATNEKLFF TGTGCCAGCAGCTTGGGCAGACCTGCAACTAATGAAAAACTGTTTTTT
TRBJ2-7 - TRBV7-2 12 - CASSRFGGEQYF TGTGCCAGCAGCCGGTTTGGAGGCGAGCAGTACTTC
TRBJ2-5 - TRBV5-4 14 - CASSFLPGHQAQYF TGTGCCAGCAGCTTTCTTCCGGGCCACCAAGCCCAGTACTTC
TRBJ2-5 TRBD2 TRBV6-1 15 - CASSGMAGVLETQYF TGTGCCAGCAGTGGAATGGCGGGGGTATTAGAGACCCAGTACTTC
TRBJ2-7 - TRBV28 13 many CASSFTNLREQYF TGTGCCAGCAGTTTTACTAACCTACGAGAACAGTACTTC
TRBJ1-6 - TRBV28 16 - CASSYGIGRYNSPLHF TGTGCCAGCAGTTACGGTATAGGGCGCTATAATTCACCCCTCCACTTT
TRBJ2-1 - TRBV3-1 11 - CASSRSGEQFF TGTGCCAGCAGCCGCTCCGGTGAGCAGTTCTTC
TRBJ2-2 - TRBV28 13 few CASGTSSTGELFF TGTGCCAGCGGGACTTCTTCCACCGGGGAGCTGTTTTTT
TRBJ1-5 - TRBV20-1 16 - CSARDFGFQSNQPQHF TGCAGTGCTAGAGATTTTGGGTTTCAGAGCAATCAGCCCCAGCATTTT
TRBJ2-1 - TRBV2 19 few CASSEGPARNLYPYNEQFF TGTGCCAGCAGTGAAGGGCCAGCGAGAAATTTGTACCCCTACAATGAGCAGTTCTTC
TRBJ1-2 - TRBV28 14 - CASSLTNPSFGYTF TGTGCCAGCAGCCTAACCAACCCCTCTTTTGGCTACACCTTC
TRBJ2-7 - TRBV12-3/TRBV12-4 12 many CASSFRDYEQYF TGTGCCAGCAGTTTTCGGGACTACGAGCAGTACTTC
TRBJ2-7 TRBD2 TRBV6-5 16 few CASSSGTSGMYGEQYF TGTGCCAGCAGTTCAGGGACTAGCGGGATGTATGGCGAGCAGTACTTC
TRBJ2-1 TRBD2 TRBV11-2 16 - CASSSSPRGRAPEQFF TGTGCCAGCAGCAGCTCCCCTCGGGGGAGGGCCCCTGAGCAGTTCTTC
TRBJ2-4 TRBD2 TRBV19 15 - CASSLLAGVGDIQYF TGTGCCAGTAGCCTACTAGCGGGAGTCGGTGACATTCAGTACTTC
TRBJ1-4 TRBD1 TRBV7-3 13 few CASSDRVGEKLFF TGTGCCAGCAGCGACAGGGTTGGTGAAAAACTGTTTTTT
TRBJ1-5 TRBD1 TRBV5-1 16 - CASSLGSGTGHQPQHF TGCGCCAGCAGCTTGGGATCTGGGACAGGGCATCAGCCCCAGCATTTT
TRBJ2-5 - TRBV28 14 many CASSPPGSQETQYF TGTGCCAGCAGCCCTCCGGGGTCCCAAGAGACCCAGTACTTC
TRBJ1-6 - TRBV5-1 18 few CASSLSGIGGTSNSPLHF TGCGCCAGCAGCTTGTCCGGAATTGGCGGTACATCGAATTCACCCCTCCACTTT
TRBJ2-1 TRBD2 TRBV2 13 - CASKAAGVNEQFF TGTGCCAGCAAAGCAGCGGGAGTGAATGAGCAGTTCTTC
TRBJ2-4 - TRBV14 15 - CASSQGPEGKNIQYF TGTGCCAGCAGCCAAGGGCCTGAGGGCAAAAACATTCAGTACTTC
TRBJ1-1 - TRBV3-1 11 - CASSQGQKALF TGTGCCAGCAGCCAGGGCCAAAAAGCTTTATTT
TRBJ2-7 - TRBV28 14 many CASSFLGQPYEQYF TGTGCCAGCAGTTTTCTCGGACAACCCTACGAGCAGTACTTC
TRBJ2-7 - TRBV3-1 11 few CASSILGRWYF -
TRBJ2-7 - TRBV7-9 14 few CASLNQGSNGEQYF TGTGCCAGCTTGAACCAGGGGAGCAACGGCGAGCAGTACTTC
TRBJ2-2 TRBD1 TRBV5-1 15 many CASSTGQGISGELFF TGCGCCAGCAGCACAGGACAGGGTATTTCCGGGGAGCTGTTTTTT
TRBJ1-1 TRBD1 TRBV7-9 15 - CASSFWQGANTEAFF TGTGCCAGCAGCTTCTGGCAGGGGGCAAACACTGAAGCTTTCTTT
TRBJ1-5 - TRBV6-1 12 - CATGQINQPQHF TGTGCCACCGGACAAATTAATCAGCCCCAGCATTTT
TRBJ2-2 - TRBV3-1 14 few CASSQKGGGGELFF TGTGCCAGCAGCCAAAAGGGGGGAGGCGGGGAGCTGTTTTTT
TRBJ2-5 - TRBV29-1 10 few CSVAWETQYF TGCAGCGTCGCCTGGGAGACCCAGTACTTC
TRBJ2-7 - TRBV6-2/TRBV6-3 14 few CASSYAGPTYEQYF TGTGCCAGCAGTTACGCAGGCCCTACCTACGAGCAGTACTTC
TRBJ2-7 TRBD2 TRBV27 15 many CASSWASGGSYEQYF TGTGCCAGCAGTTGGGCGAGCGGGGGTAGCTACGAGCAGTACTTC
TRBJ2-6 TRBD1 TRBV7-9 18 - CASSLVGRGSSGANVLTF TGTGCCAGCAGCCTAGTAGGCAGGGGGAGTTCTGGGGCCAACGTCCTGACTTTC
TRBJ2-7 - TRBV28 12 few CASRASSYEQYF TGTGCCAGCAGGGCCAGCTCCTACGAGCAGTACTTC
TRBJ2-7 - TRBV9 15 few CASSVAAGRPYEQYF TGTGCCAGCAGCGTAGCGGCTGGAAGACCTTACGAGCAGTACTTC
TRBJ1-1 - TRBV11-2 15 few CASSLVRDLNTEAFF TGTGCCAGCAGCTTAGTGCGGGATCTAAACACTGAAGCTTTCTTT
TRBJ1-5 - TRBV7-9 15 few CASSAGLSPNQPQHF TGTGCCAGCAGCGCAGGATTAAGCCCTAATCAGCCCCAGCATTTT
TRBJ2-1 - TRBV28 11 - CASSLSYEQFF TGTGCCAGCAGTTTATCCTATGAGCAGTTCTTC
TRBJ1-2 - TRBV19 15 few CASSIAGRRGYGYTF TGTGCCAGTAGTATAGCCGGACGGCGGGGCTATGGCTACACCTTC
TRBJ1-2 - TRBV28 14 many CASSLPGQPGGYTF TGTGCCAGCAGTCTTCCGGGACAACCGGGCGGCTACACCTTC
TRBJ1-2 - TRBV28 17 many CASSNRGEGSGDYGYTF TGTGCCAGCAGTAACCGAGGGGAGGGGAGTGGCGACTATGGCTACACCTTC
TRBJ2-2 - TRBV10-3 13 many CAISGRGGGELFF TGTGCCATCAGCGGACGAGGCGGCGGGGAGCTGTTTTTT
TRBJ1-2 - TRBV28 12 - CASSSSFYGYTF TGTGCCAGCAGTTCGAGTTTCTATGGCTACACCTTC
TRBJ2-7 - TRBV28 16 many CASSIGVDGAPYEQYF TGTGCCAGCAGTATCGGGGTTGATGGGGCTCCCTACGAGCAGTACTTC
TRBJ1-1 - TRBV4-1 14 - CASSPTNRVSEAFF TGCGCCAGCAGCCCCACGAACAGGGTCTCTGAAGCTTTCTTT
TRBJ2-7 TRBD1 TRBV5-1 14 - CASSSDRGHHEQYF TGCGCCAGCAGCTCCGACAGGGGCCACCACGAGCAGTACTTC
TRBJ2-7 - TRBV29-1 14 few CSIWGERGASEQYF TGCAGCATCTGGGGGGAACGGGGGGCCTCCGAGCAGTACTTC
TRBJ1-5 - TRBV6-1 14 many CASSELRGPQPQHF TGTGCCAGCAGTGAATTGAGGGGCCCTCAGCCCCAGCATTTT
TRBJ2-6 - TRBV6-9 16 few CASSYRTTSGGNVLTF TGTGCCAGCAGTTACCGCACAACCTCTGGAGGCAACGTCCTGACTTTC
TRBJ2-5 - TRBV28 15 - CASSPNFGEQETQYF TGTGCCAGCTCACCAAATTTCGGGGAACAAGAGACCCAGTACTTC
TRBJ1-1 - TRBV9 13 many CASSVVPGLEAFF TGTGCCAGCAGCGTAGTCCCAGGGCTCGAAGCTTTCTTT